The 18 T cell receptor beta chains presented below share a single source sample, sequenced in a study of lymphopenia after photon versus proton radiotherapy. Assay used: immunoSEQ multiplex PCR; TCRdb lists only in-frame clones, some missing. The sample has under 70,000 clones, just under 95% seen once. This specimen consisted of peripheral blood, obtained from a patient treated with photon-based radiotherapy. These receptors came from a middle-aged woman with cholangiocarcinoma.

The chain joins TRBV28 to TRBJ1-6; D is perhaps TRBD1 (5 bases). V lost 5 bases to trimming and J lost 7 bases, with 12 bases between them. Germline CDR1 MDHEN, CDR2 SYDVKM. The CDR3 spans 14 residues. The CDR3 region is CASSGGIRNSPLHF. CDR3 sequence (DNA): TGTGCCAGCAGTGGGGGGATTCGGAATTCACCCCTCCACTTT. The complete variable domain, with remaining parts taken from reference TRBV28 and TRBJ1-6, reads DVKVTQSSRYLVKRTGEKVFLECVQDMDHENMFWYRQDPGLGLRLIYFSYDVKMKEKGDIPEGYSVSREKKERFSLILESASTNQTSMYLCASSGGIRNSPLHFGNGTRLTVT.

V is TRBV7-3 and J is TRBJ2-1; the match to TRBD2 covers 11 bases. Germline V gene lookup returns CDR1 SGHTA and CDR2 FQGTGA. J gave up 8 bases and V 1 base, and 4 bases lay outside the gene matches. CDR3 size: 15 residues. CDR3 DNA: TGTGCCAGCAGCTTAAAGGCTAGCGGGAGGCATGAGCAGTTCTTC. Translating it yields CASSLKASGRHEQFF.

Here the CDR3 reads CASSFSGFSNVLTF. As DNA, the CDR3 is TGTGCCAGCAGCTTCTCCGGGTTCTCCAACGTCCTGACTTTC. The V and J genes are TRBV9 and TRBJ2-6; unclear D gene. The CDR3 runs 14 residues. Per the germline V gene, CDR1 is SGDLS and CDR2 is YYNGEE. The ends were cut back, 4 bases at V and 8 bases at J, with 13 bases in the middle.

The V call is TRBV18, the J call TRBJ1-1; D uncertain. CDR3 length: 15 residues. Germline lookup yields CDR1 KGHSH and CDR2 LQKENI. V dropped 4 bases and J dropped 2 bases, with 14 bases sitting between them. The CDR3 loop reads CASSHSIQSNTEAFF. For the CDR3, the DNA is TGTGCCAGCTCACACTCGATACAGAGTAACACTGAAGCTTTCTTT. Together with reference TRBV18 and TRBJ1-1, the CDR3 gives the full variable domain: NAGVMQNPRHLVRRRGQEARLRCSPMKGHSHVYWYRQLPEEGLKFMVYLQKENIIDESGMPKERFSAEFPKEGPSILRIQQVVRGDSAAYFCASSHSIQSNTEAFFGQGTRLTVV.

The CDR3 nucleotides read TGTGCCAGCAGCGCTAGATTTGGCATCGCCGGGGAGCTGTTTTTT. This encodes CASSARFGIAGELFF. The J gene is TRBJ2-2, the V gene TRBV9; the D is unclear. The CDR3 is made up of 15 amino acids. Germline V gene sequence: CDR1 SGDLS, CDR2 YYNGEE. The V gene lost 3 bases and the J gene lost 6 bases, with 15 bases spanning the gap.

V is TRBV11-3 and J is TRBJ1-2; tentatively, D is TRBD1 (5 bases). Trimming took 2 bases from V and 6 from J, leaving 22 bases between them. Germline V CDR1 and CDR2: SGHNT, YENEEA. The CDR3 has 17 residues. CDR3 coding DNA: TGTGCCAGCAGCTTATACGGAGACAGCTCCCCAGGTCATGGCTACACCTTC. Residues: CASSLYGDSSPGHGYTF.

Here the CDR3 DNA reads TGCGCCAGCAAGGGGAATGCGAATGAGCAGTTCTTC. Its protein is CASKGNANEQFF. The V call is TRBV5-1, the J call TRBJ2-1; D is perhaps TRBD1 (5 bases). The CDR3 runs to 12 residues. The V end was cut by 6 bases, the J end by 7 bases, with 11 bases between. Per the germline V gene, CDR1 is SGHRS and CDR2 is YFSETQ.

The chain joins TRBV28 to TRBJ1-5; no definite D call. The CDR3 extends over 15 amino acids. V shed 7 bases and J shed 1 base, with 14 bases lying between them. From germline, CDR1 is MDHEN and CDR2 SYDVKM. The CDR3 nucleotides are TGTGCCAGCACCCAGAGGGTGGACAGCAATCAGCCCCAGCATTTT. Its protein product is CASTQRVDSNQPQHF.

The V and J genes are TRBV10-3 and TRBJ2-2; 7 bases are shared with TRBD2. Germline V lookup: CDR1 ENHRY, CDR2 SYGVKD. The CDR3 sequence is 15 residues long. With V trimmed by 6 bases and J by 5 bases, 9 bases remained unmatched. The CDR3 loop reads CAIRGGSTFTGELFF. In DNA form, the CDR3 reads TGTGCCATCAGGGGCGGGAGTACTTTTACCGGGGAGCTGTTTTTT.

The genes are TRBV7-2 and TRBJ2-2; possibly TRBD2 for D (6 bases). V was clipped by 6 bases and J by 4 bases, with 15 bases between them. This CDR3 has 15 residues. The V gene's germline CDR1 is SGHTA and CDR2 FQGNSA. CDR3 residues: CASRPPGLSTGELFF. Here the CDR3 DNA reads TGTGCCAGCAGACCTCCGGGACTCTCCACCGGGGAGCTGTTTTTT.

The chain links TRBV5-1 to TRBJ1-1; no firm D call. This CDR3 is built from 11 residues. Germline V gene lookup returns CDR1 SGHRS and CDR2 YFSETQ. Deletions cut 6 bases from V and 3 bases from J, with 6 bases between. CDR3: CASTLDTEAFF. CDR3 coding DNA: TGCGCCAGCACTCTGGACACTGAAGCTTTCTTT.

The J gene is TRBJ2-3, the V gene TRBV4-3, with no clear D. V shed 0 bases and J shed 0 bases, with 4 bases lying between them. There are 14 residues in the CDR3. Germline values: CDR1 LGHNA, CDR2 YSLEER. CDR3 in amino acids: CASSQDRSTDTQYF. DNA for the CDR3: TGCGCCAGCAGCCAAGATAGGAGCACAGATACGCAGTATTTT.

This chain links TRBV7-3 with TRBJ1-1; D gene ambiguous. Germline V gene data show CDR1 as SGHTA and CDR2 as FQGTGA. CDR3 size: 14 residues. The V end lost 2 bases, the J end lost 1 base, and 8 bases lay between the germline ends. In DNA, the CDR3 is TGTGCCAGCAGCTTAGACGGATCGAACACTGAAGCTTTCTTT. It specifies CASSLDGSNTEAFF.

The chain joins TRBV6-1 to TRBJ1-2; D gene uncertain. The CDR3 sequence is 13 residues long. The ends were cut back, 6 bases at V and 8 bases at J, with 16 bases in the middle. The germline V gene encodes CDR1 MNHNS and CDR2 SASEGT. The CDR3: CASRGLRSEGYTF. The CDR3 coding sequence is TGTGCCAGCAGAGGACTGCGGTCGGAGGGCTACACCTTC.

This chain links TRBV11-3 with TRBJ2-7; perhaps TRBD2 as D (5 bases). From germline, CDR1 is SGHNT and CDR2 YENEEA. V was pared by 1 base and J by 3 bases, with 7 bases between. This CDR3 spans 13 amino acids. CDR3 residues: CASSLAAGYEQYF. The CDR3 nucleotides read TGTGCCAGCAGCTTAGCGGCGGGCTACGAGCAGTACTTC.

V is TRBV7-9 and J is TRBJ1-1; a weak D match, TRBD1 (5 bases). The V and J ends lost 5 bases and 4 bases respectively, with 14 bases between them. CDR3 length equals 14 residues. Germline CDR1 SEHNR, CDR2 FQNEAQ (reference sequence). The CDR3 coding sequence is TGTGCCAGCAGCACCGGGACGGAGCCCACTGAAGCTTTCTTT. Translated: CASSTGTEPTEAFF. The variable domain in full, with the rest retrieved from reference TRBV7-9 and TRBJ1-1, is DTGVSQNPRHKITKRGQNVTFRCDPISEHNRLYWYRQTLGQGPEFLTYFQNEAQLEKSRLLSDRFSAERPKGSFSTLEIQRTEQGDSAMYLCASSTGTEPTEAFFGQGTRLTVV.

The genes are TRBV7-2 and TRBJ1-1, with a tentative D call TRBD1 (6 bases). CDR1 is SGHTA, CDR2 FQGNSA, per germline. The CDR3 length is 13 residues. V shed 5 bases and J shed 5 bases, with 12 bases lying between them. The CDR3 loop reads CASSLGGVTEAFF. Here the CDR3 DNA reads TGTGCCAGCAGCCTAGGGGGTGTGACTGAAGCTTTCTTT.

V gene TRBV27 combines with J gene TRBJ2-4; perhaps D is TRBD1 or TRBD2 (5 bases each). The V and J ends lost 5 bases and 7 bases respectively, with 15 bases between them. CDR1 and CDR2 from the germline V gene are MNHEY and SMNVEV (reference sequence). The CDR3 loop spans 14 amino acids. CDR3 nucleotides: TGTGCCAGCAGTCCGGGACCCGTGGGCAACATTCAGTACTTC. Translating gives CASSPGPVGNIQYF.